Each of the 27 T cell receptor beta chains below was sequenced from the same sample in a study of post-analysis software for immune sequencing data. Their antigens are not known. Points from the study as a whole: Patients used roughly five TRBV segments, including TRBV5-6, TRBV5-1 and TRBV20-1, more often than controls.

Carried by the TCR beta cDNA libraries were unique molecular identifiers. TCRdb processed the PCR reads anew with MiXCR; each CDR3 protein has one entry. The sample consists of about 760,000 distinct CDR3 sequences, 25% to 30% of them appearing once. The sequencing input was blood. The receptors originated from a girl between 5 and 17 years old with multiple sclerosis.

The genes are TRBV7-2 and TRBJ2-3; tentatively, D is TRBD2 (7 bases). V lost 5 bases and J 4 bases, leaving 16 bases between the germline ends. The germline CDR1 and CDR2 sequences are SGHTA and FQGNSA. The CDR3 runs 15 residues. The CDR3 nucleotides read TGTGCCAGCAGCCCCAGGGGCGGGAGTGCAGATACGCAGTATTTT. It codes for CASSPRGGSADTQYF.

Only a few counts were recorded for this clonotype. The chain joins TRBV28 to TRBJ1-2, with D perhaps TRBD1 (5 bases). V was trimmed by 8 bases and J by 5 bases, leaving 18 bases between them. The CDR3 is 14 amino acids. Germline V gene sequence: CDR1 MDHEN, CDR2 SYDVKM. CDR3 loop: CASCTDGALYGYTF. Here the CDR3 DNA reads TGTGCCAGCTGCACCGACGGGGCCTTATATGGCTACACCTTC.

CDR3 protein: CASSEPYNYEQYF. The CDR3 DNA reads as TGTGCCAGCAGTGAGCCTTACAACTACGAGCAGTACTTC. The chain recombines TRBV6-1 with TRBJ2-7; D gene uncertain. This CDR3 region has 13 residues. CDR1 and CDR2 from the germline V gene are MNHNS and SASEGT. V was trimmed by 3 bases and J by 3 bases, leaving 9 bases between them.

This clonotype is a singleton in its sample. The V call is TRBV12-3 or TRBV12-4, the J call TRBJ2-7; 11 nucleotides agree with TRBD2. The V gene end was trimmed by 5 bases and the J gene end by 7 bases; junction bases not matched to a gene: 10. The CDR3 has 15 residues. The CDR3 sequence: CASSLLAGAVNEQYF. The CDR3 DNA reads TGTGCCAGCAGTCTACTAGCGGGAGCGGTGAATGAGCAGTACTTC.

V and J are TRBV7-2 and TRBJ2-7, with 9 bases aligning to TRBD2. Germline CDR1 SGHTA, CDR2 FQGNSA. The CDR3 extends over 15 amino acids. Trimming removed 5 bases from V and 7 bases from J; junction bases left unmatched: 12. CDR3 region: CASSARWLAGREQYF. Written as DNA, the CDR3 is TGTGCCAGCAGCGCCAGGTGGCTAGCGGGAAGGGAGCAGTACTTC.

This clonotype was observed a handful of times. The chain recombines TRBV7-9 with TRBJ2-7; D ambiguous. CDR1 and CDR2 (germline): SEHNR, FQNEAQ (reference sequence). The CDR3 covers 15 residues. V was trimmed by 4 bases and J by 2 bases, leaving 15 bases between them. CDR3: CASSSQIRSTYEQYF. The CDR3 coding sequence is TGTGCCAGCAGCTCGCAGATTCGATCCACCTACGAGCAGTACTTC.

The V gene is TRBV20-1, the J gene TRBJ2-1; 8 bases line up with TRBD2. The V gene's germline CDR1 is DFQATT and CDR2 SNEGSKA (reference sequence). The V gene end was trimmed by 4 bases and the J gene end by 10 bases; junction bases not matched to a gene: 12. This CDR3 is built from 14 residues. The CDR3 DNA is TGCAGTGCTATCGGGACTAGGGTTGGGTGGGAGCAGTTCTTC. Protein product: CSAIGTRVGWEQFF.

V and J are TRBV20-1 and TRBJ1-5, with D possibly TRBD1 on 5 matching bases. The V and J ends lost 3 bases and 6 bases respectively, with 15 bases between them. Germline CDR1 DFQATT, CDR2 SNEGSKA (reference sequence). The CDR3 has 14 amino acids. The CDR3 is CSARTGPGSQPQHF. CDR3 nucleotide sequence: TGCAGTGCTAGGACTGGGCCAGGGAGTCAGCCCCAGCATTTT.

This clonotype was seen a few times. The chain links TRBV12-3 or TRBV12-4 to TRBJ1-6; 8 positions match TRBD1. The V segment lost 1 base and the J segment 7 bases; nucleotides outside the gene matches: 3. CDR3 size: 15 residues. In nucleotides, the CDR3 is TGTGCCAGCAGTTTAGGGACAGGGACCAATTCACCCCTCCACTTT. This encodes CASSLGTGTNSPLHF.

In its sample, this clonotype was seen many times. The chain joins TRBV11-2 to TRBJ2-3; 7 nucleotides align to TRBD1. With V trimmed by 4 bases and J by 3 bases, 1 base remained unmatched. Germline V gives CDR1 SGHAT, CDR2 FQNNGV. The CDR3 runs 13 residues. CDR3 coding DNA: TGTGCCAGCAGCTACAGGGGTACAGATACGCAGTATTTT. Translating it yields CASSYRGTDTQYF.

The chain joins TRBV12-3 or TRBV12-4 to TRBJ2-4, with 7 nucleotides matching TRBD1. V trimming: 3 bases; J trimming: 1 base; junction bases outside the gene matches: 12. This CDR3 is built from 18 residues. CDR3 loop: CASSFALSRQGAKNIQYF. CDR3 bases: TGTGCCAGCAGTTTCGCGTTATCGAGACAGGGTGCCAAAAACATTCAGTACTTC.

V gene TRBV6-5 combines with J gene TRBJ2-3, with TRBD2 matching over 7 bases. V lost 6 bases, J lost 4 bases, and 4 bases stayed unmatched. This CDR3 region has 13 residues. The germline gives CDR1 MNHEY, CDR2 SVGAGI. The CDR3 bases are TGTGCCAGCAGCGTTAGCGGGTCAGATACGCAGTATTTT. Protein sequence: CASSVSGSDTQYF.

The chain joins TRBV12-3 or TRBV12-4 to TRBJ2-3; D possibly corresponds to TRBD2 (5 bases). The CDR3 contains 18 residues. Trimming removed 6 bases from V and 4 bases from J, with 26 bases in between. CDR3 protein: CASSPPRVSLSGADTQYF. CDR3 DNA sequence: TGTGCCAGCAGCCCCCCCCGGGTGTCTCTCTCCGGGGCAGATACGCAGTATTTT.

In its sample, this clonotype was seen a few times. The CDR3 sequence: CASTVPNTEAFF. CDR3 nucleotides: TGTGCCAGTACAGTACCGAACACTGAAGCTTTCTTT. This chain uses TRBV28 with TRBJ1-1; D uncertain. Trimming stripped 9 bases from V and 1 base from J, with 9 bases between. CDR1 is MDHEN and CDR2 is SYDVKM in the germline V gene. The CDR3 spans 12 residues.

This clonotype turned up a few times. V usage is TRBV15 and J usage is TRBJ2-3; D possibly corresponds to TRBD1 (6 bases). The CDR3 length is 15 residues. CDR1 LNHNV and CDR2 YYDKDF come from the germline V gene (reference sequence). V was pared by 5 bases and J by 0 bases, with 12 bases between. CDR3 amino acids: CATSDRTASTDTQYF. The CDR3 DNA is TGTGCCACCAGCGATAGGACAGCTAGCACAGATACGCAGTATTTT. Full variable domain (outside the CDR3, taken from reference TRBV15 and TRBJ2-3): DAMVIQNPRYQVTQFGKPVTLSCSQTLNHNVMYWYQQKSSQAPKLLFHYYDKDFNNEADTPDNFQSRRPNTSFCFLDIRSPGLGDTAMYLCATSDRTASTDTQYFGPGTRLTVL.

This clonotype was detected ten times or more. The chain recombines TRBV4-3 with TRBJ2-3, with 8 bases matching TRBD2. Germline V gives CDR1 LGHNA, CDR2 YSLEER. Trimming took 0 bases from V and 6 from J; bases not matched to a gene: 14. CDR3 size: 18 residues. Here the CDR3 reads CASSQDGAGGTGADTQYF. The CDR3 DNA reads TGCGCCAGCAGCCAAGATGGGGCGGGAGGAACCGGGGCGGATACGCAGTATTTT.

The chain recombines TRBV7-2 with TRBJ2-1, with D unclear. This CDR3 is 13 amino acids long. CDR1 SGHTA and CDR2 FQGNSA come from the germline V gene. V was shortened by 1 base and J by 8 bases, with 9 bases between the two germline ends. CDR3 sequence: CASSLGVGDEQFF. CDR3 coding DNA: TGTGCCAGCAGCTTAGGAGTAGGCGATGAGCAGTTCTTC.

V is TRBV2 and J is TRBJ1-1; TRBD1 is a possible D gene (6 bases). Trimming left V 10 bases short and J 0 bases short, with 9 bases between. CDR1 is SNHLY and CDR2 is FYNNEI in the germline V gene. This CDR3 has 12 amino acids. CDR3 sequence: CATRGMNTEAFF. DNA of the CDR3: TGTGCCACCAGGGGAATGAACACTGAAGCTTTCTTT.

The chain recombines TRBV7-2 with TRBJ2-5; tentative D call: TRBD2 (5 bases). The CDR3 spans 15 residues. V lost 5 bases to trimming and J lost 4 bases, with 17 bases between them. The V gene's germline CDR1 is SGHTA and CDR2 FQGNSA. The chain's CDR3 is CTSSPPLRARETQYF. As DNA, the CDR3 is TGTACCAGCAGCCCGCCATTGCGGGCGAGAGAGACCCAGTACTTC.

The V gene is TRBV7-9, the J gene TRBJ2-7, with TRBD2 identical over 8 bases. V trimming: 3 bases; J trimming: 3 bases; junction bases outside the gene matches: 16. CDR3 length: 18 amino acids. Germline CDR1 reads SEHNR; CDR2 reads FQNEAQ (reference sequence). This CDR3 reads CASSFGGGDRGFLYEQYF. The CDR3 bases are TGTGCCAGCAGCTTCGGGGGGGGAGACAGAGGGTTCCTCTACGAGCAGTACTTC.

The DNA for the CDR3 is TGCGCCAGCAGCTTGGATGTACAGGGGTTAACCGAAGCTTTCTTT. It yields the protein CASSLDVQGLTEAFF. V gene TRBV5-1 combines with J gene TRBJ1-1; TRBD1 aligns across 7 bases. The germline CDR1 and CDR2 sequences are SGHRS and YFSETQ. The CDR3 has 15 residues. J lost 8 bases, V lost 0 bases, and 10 bases had no gene match.

This chain uses TRBV7-2 with TRBJ2-6; D is possibly TRBD1 (6 bases). V lost 8 bases and J 2 bases, leaving 10 bases between the germline ends. The CDR3 has 14 amino acids. Germline CDR1 SGHTA, CDR2 FQGNSA. This CDR3 reads CASRPGAGANVLTF. The CDR3 DNA reads as TGTGCCAGCCGGCCAGGGGCTGGGGCCAACGTCCTGACTTTC.

This clonotype was detected only a few times. The rearrangement joins TRBV14 to TRBJ2-1; D ambiguous. V lost 4 bases and J 2 bases, leaving 12 bases between the germline ends. The CDR3 runs to 15 residues. Germline V gives CDR1 SGHDN, CDR2 FVKESK. The CDR3 here is CASSPRARTYNEQFF. The CDR3 DNA follows: TGTGCCAGCAGCCCACGAGCGCGCACCTACAATGAGCAGTTCTTC.

The chain combines TRBV12-3 or TRBV12-4 with TRBJ2-3; D remains ambiguous. The CDR3 spans 14 residues. Between the trimmed V and J ends, which lost 1 base and 5 bases, there was a span of 10 bases. The CDR3 DNA is TGTGCCAGCAGTTTAGAGGGTTCAGGAGATACGCAGTATTTT. Protein product: CASSLEGSGDTQYF.

The sample holds many counts of this clonotype. The chain recombines TRBV9 with TRBJ2-1, with 7 bases aligning to TRBD1. Germline V gives CDR1 SGDLS, CDR2 YYNGEE. J lost 8 bases, V lost 6 bases, and 14 bases had no gene match. The CDR3 consists of 15 residues. The CDR3 region is CASTNRGAVTDEQFF. The CDR3 region has the DNA TGTGCCAGCACCAACAGGGGAGCTGTTACTGATGAGCAGTTCTTC.

This clonotype was counted many times. V is TRBV7-2 and J is TRBJ2-7; no firm D call. This CDR3 contains 15 residues. Trimming took 4 bases from V and 1 from J, leaving 14 bases between them. Germline CDR1 is SGHTA and CDR2 is FQGNSA. The CDR3 here is CASSYSWRLSYEQYF. DNA for the CDR3: TGTGCCAGCAGCTATAGCTGGCGCCTGTCCTACGAGCAGTACTTC.

The chain joins TRBV14 to TRBJ1-1; 8 bases line up with TRBD1. CDR1 and CDR2 from the germline V gene are SGHDN and FVKESK. The junction had 6 bases not matched to a gene; V was cut back by 1 base and J by 5 bases. CDR3 length: 15 amino acids. Here the CDR3 DNA reads TGTGCCAGCAGCCAAGCCCGGACAGGGTGTACTGAAGCTTTCTTT. It yields the protein CASSQARTGCTEAFF.